Here is one TCR beta chain with its context. The sample is drawn from a study of early T cells in non-severe SARS-CoV-2 infection. Background on the study: Sequencing targeted bulk RNA from unsorted whole blood, leaving chains unpaired.

The germline CDR1 and CDR2 sequences are SGHNT and YENEEA. Trimming removed 6 bases at V and 4 bases at J, with 9 bases between. This CDR3 region has 13 residues. The library protocol tagged individual cDNA molecules with unique molecular identifiers. TCRdb ran MiXCR on the 5' RACE reads and lists one entry per CDR3 protein. The sample has around 67,000 distinct CDR3 sequences; 11% are singletons. This TCR came from an adult who was a healthcare worker with PCR-confirmed SARS-CoV-2 infection or an uninfected control (not recorded which). Sequencing used whole blood, obtained at baseline. The chain combines TRBV11-3 with TRBJ2-2, with D possibly TRBD1 on 5 matching bases. The CDR3 protein is CASRIDSTGELFF. CDR3 coding DNA: TGTGCCAGCAGGATCGACAGCACCGGGGAGCTGTTTTTT.